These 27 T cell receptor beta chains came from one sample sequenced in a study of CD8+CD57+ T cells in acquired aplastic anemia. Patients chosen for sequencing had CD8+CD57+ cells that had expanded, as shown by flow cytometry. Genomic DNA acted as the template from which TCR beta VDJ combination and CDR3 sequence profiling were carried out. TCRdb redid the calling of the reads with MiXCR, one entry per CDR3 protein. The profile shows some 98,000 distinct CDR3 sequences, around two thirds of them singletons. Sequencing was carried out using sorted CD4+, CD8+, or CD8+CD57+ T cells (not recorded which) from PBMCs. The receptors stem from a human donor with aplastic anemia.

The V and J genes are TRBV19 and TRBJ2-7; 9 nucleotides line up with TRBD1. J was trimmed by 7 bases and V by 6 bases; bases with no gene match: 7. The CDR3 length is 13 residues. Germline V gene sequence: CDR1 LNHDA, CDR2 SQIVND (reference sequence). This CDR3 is CASSGTGLREQYF. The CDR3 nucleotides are TGTGCCAGTAGCGGGACAGGGCTGCGTGAGCAGTACTTC.

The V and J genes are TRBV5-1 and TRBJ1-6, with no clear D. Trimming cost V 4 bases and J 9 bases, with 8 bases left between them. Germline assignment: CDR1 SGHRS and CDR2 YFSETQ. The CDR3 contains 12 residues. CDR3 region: CASSRNRSPLHF. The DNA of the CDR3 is TGCGCCAGCAGCCGGAACCGTTCACCCCTCCACTTT.

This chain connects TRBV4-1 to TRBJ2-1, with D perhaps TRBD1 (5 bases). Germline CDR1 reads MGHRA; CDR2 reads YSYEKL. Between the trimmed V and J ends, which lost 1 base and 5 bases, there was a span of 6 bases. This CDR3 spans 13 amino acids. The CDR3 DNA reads TGCGCCAGCAGCCAAGCAGGGCACAATGAGCAGTTCTTC. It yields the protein CASSQAGHNEQFF.

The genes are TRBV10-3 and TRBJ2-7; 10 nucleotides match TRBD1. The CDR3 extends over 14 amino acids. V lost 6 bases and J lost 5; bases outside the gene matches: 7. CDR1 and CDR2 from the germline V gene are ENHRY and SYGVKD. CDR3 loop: CAIRGPGQGNEQYF. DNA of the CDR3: TGTGCCATCAGGGGCCCGGGACAGGGGAACGAGCAGTACTTC.

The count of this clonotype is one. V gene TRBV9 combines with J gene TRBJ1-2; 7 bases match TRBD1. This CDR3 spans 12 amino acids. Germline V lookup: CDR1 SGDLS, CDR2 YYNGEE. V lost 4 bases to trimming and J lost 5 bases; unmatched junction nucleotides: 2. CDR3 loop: CASSLRGYGYTF. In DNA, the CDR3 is TGTGCCAGCAGCCTCAGGGGGTATGGCTACACCTTC.

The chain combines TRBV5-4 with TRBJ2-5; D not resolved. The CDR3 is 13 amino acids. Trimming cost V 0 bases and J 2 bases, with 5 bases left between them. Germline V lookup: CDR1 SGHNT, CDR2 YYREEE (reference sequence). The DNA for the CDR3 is TGTGCCAGCAGCTTGGCAGCACAAGAGACCCAGTACTTC. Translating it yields CASSLAAQETQYF.

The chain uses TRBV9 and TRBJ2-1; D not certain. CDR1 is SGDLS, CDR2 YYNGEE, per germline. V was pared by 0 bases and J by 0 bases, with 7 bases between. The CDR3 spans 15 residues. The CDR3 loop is CASSVGLGSYNEQFF. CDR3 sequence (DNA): TGTGCCAGCAGCGTAGGGCTCGGCTCCTACAATGAGCAGTTCTTC.

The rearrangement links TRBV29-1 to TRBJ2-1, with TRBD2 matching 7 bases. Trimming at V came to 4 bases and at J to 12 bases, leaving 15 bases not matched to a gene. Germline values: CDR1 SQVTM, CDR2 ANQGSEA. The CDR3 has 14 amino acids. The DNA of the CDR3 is TGCAGCGTTGGGCAGGTGGGGGGGACCTCCTCGCAGTTCTTC. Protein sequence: CSVGQVGGTSSQFF.

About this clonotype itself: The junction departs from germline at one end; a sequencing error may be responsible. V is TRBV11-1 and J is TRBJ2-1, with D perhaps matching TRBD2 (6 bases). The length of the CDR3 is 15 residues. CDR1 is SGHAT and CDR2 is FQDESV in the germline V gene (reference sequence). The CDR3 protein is CANSFYGGNYNEQSF. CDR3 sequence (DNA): TGTGCCAACAGCTTTTACGGGGGAAACTACAATGAGCAGTCCTTC.

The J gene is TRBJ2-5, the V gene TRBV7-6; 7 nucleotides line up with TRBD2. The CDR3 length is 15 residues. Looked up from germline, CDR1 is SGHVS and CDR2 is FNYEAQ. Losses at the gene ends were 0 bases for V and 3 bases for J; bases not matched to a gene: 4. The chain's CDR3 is CASSLARGIKETQYF. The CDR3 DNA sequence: TGTGCCAGCAGCTTAGCGCGGGGGATCAAAGAGACCCAGTACTTC.

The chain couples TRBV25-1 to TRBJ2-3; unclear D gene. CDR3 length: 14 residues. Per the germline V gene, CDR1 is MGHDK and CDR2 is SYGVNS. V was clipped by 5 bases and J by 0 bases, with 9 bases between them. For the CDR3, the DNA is TGTGCCAGCAGTTTCCGGCCCAGCACAGATACGCAGTATTTT. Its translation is CASSFRPSTDTQYF.

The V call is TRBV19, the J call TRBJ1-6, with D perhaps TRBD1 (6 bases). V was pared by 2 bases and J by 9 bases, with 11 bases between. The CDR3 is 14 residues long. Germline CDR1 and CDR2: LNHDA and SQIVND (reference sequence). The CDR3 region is CASSIQGSLSPLHF. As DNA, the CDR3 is TGTGCCAGTAGTATACAGGGGTCTCTTTCACCCCTCCACTTT.

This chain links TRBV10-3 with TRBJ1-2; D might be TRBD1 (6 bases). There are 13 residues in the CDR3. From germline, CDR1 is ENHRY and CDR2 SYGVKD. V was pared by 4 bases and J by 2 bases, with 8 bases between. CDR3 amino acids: CAISAGVNYGYTF. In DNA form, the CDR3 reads TGTGCCATCAGTGCAGGGGTGAACTATGGCTACACCTTC.

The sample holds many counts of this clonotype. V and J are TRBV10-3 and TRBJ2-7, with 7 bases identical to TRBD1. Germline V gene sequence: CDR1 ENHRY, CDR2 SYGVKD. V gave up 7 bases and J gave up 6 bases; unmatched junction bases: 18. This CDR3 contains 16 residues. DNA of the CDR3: TGTGCCATCACCCCCGGGGTTGGACAGGCCCTAGGCGAGCAGTACTTC. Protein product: CAITPGVGQALGEQYF.

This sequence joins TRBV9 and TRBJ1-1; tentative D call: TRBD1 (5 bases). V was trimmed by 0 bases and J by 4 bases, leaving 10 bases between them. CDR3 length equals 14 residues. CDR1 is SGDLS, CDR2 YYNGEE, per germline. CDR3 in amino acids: CASSVVGESTEAFF. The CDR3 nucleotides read TGTGCCAGCAGCGTAGTGGGGGAGAGCACTGAAGCTTTCTTT.

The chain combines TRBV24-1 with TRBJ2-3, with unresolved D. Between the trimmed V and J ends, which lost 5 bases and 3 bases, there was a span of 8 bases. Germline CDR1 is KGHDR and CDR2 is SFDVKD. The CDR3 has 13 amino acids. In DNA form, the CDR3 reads TGTGCCACCAGTGCGGTGGATACAGATACGCAGTATTTT. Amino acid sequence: CATSAVDTDTQYF.

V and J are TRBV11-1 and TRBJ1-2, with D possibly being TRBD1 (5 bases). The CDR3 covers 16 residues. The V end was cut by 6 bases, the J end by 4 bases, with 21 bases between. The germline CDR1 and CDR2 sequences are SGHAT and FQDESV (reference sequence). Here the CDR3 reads CASSGVRDAWGYGYTF. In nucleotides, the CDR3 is TGTGCCAGCAGTGGTGTCCGGGACGCCTGGGGCTATGGCTACACCTTC.

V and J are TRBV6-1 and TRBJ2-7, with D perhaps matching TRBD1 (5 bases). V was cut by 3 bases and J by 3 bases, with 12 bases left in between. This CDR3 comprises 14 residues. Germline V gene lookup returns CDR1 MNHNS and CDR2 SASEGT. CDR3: CASSDGQLSYEQYF. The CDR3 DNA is TGTGCCAGCAGTGACGGACAATTAAGCTACGAGCAGTACTTC.

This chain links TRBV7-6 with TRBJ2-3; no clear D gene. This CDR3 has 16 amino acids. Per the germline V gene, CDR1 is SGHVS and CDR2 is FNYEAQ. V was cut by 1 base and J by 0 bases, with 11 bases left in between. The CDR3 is CASSLGLITSTDTQYF. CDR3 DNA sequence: TGTGCCAGCAGCTTAGGACTGATAACTAGCACAGATACGCAGTATTTT.

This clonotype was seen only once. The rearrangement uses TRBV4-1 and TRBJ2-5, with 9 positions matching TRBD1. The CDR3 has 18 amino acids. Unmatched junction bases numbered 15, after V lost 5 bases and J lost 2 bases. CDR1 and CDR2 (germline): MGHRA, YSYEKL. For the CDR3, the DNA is TGCGCCAGCAGCGACAGGTGGGCCTTGACAGGGGGGCAAGAGACCCAGTACTTC. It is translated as CASSDRWALTGGQETQYF.

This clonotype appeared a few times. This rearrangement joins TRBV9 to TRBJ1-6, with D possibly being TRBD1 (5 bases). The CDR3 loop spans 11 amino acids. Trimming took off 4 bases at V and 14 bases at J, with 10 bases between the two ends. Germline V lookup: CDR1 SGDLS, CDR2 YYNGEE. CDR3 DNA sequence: TGTGCCAGCAGCACTGGGACTTCCCTCCACTTT. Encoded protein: CASSTGTSLHF.

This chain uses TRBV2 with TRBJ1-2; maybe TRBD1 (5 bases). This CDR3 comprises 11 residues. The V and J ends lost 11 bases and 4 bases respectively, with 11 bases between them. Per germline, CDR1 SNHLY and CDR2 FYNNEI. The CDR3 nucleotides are TGTGCCGGACACAGGCCCTATGGCTACACCTTC. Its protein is CAGHRPYGYTF. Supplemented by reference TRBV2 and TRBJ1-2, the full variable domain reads EPEVTQTPSHQVTQMGQEVILRCVPISNHLYFYWYRQILGQKVEFLVSFYNNEISEKSEIFDDQFSVERPDGSNFTLKIRSTKLEDSAMYFCAGHRPYGYTFGSGTRLTVV.

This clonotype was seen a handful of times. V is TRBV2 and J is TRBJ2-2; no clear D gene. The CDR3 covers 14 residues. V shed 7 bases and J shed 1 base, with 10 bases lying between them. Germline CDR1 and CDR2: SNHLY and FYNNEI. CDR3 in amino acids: CASTRQLNTGELFF. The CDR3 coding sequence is TGTGCCAGCACCAGGCAACTGAACACCGGGGAGCTGTTTTTT.

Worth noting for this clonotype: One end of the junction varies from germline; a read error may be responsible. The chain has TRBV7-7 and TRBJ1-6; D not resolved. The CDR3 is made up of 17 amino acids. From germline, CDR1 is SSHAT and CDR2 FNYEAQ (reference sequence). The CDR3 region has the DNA TGTGCTAGCAGCTCCCCCCTCCCAATAAGGACTGGTTCACCCCTCCACTTT. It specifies CASSSPLPIRTGSPLHF.

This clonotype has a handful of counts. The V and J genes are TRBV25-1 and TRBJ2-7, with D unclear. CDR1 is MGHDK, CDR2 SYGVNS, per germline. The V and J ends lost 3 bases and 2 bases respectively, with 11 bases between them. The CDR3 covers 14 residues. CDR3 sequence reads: CASSDYPAPYEQYF. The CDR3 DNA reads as TGTGCCAGCAGTGACTATCCAGCCCCCTACGAGCAGTACTTC.

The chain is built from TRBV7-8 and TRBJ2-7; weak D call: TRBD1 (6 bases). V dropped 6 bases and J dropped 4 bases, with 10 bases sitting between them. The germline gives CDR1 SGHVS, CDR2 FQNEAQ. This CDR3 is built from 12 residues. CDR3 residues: CASRSGQYEQYF. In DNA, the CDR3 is TGTGCCAGCAGATCAGGACAGTACGAGCAGTACTTC.

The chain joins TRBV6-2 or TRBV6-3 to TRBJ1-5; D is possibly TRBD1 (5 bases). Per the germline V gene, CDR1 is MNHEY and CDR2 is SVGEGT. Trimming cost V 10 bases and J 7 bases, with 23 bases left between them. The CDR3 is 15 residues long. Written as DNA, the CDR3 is TGTGCCACCGCGATAACCTCAGGGTACGGGCAGCCCCAGCATTTT. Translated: CATAITSGYGQPQHF.